These T cell receptor beta chains were read from a single sample in a study of PD-L1 blockade in urothelial cancer. Clones were sequenced by immunoSEQ multiplex PCR, and TCRdb holds only the in-frame ones, with some missing. The sample has 15,000 to 20,000 clones, about 89% seen once; the top ten hold roughly 13%. This material consisted of PBMCs, taken around atezolizumab (anti-PD-L1) treatment. These receptor sequences come from a man aged 65 to 85 with urothelial cancer. Both conserved end residues are part of each CDR3.

v_call cdr3_aa
TRBV6-6 CASSRTGFNEKLFF
TRBV5-1 CASSLVGGGGSDTQYF
TRBV19 CASSIPTPGQENYGYTF
TRBV29-1 CSAGAGGWNTGELFF
TRBV7-9 CASSPLAGGSYNEQFF
TRBV7-8 CASSPREGRTEAFF
TRBV5-1 CASGDRPYEQYF
TRBV20-1 CSARGGAEAFF
TRBV6-5 CASTAGAESGELFF
TRBV7-9 CASTTSGPYNEQFF
TRBV6-5 CASKGQGGLTDGYTF
TRBV5-6 CASSFGTGAYNEQFF
TRBV30 CAWSFSGGFGANVLTF
TRBV2 CASKWTGGNTGELFF
TRBV5-1 CASSLIGVGGNEQFF
TRBV5-1 CASSSAPSGGQETQYF
TRBV10-3 CAISEAGAINTGELFF
TRBV15 CATSGTGFQETQYF
TRBV6-1 CASSIQGLNQPQHF
TRBV7-9 CASSQQGYTEAFF
TRBV28 CASSLLTGAQYF
TRBV7-8 CASSKNREGYGYTF
TRBV11-2 CASSLILITGGNEQFF
TRBV10-3 CATQGEATIYF
TRBV6-6 CASSYPQGFGTDTQYF
TRBV27 CASSPPAGTGAYNEQFF
TRBV28 CASSPWTGWSETQYF
TRBV2 CASTEDRSSYEQYF
TRBV5-8 CATGPFWGSSGELFF
TRBV20-1 CSATRGGYTF
TRBV4-1 CASRHRGRTEAFF
TRBV9 CASSQVPNYGYTF
TRBV10-3 CAISESSGRMNTEAFF
TRBV27 CASSLAGPSTDTQYF
TRBV10-3 CAIAGTAGSPLHF
TRBV6-1 CASSEAPENTGELFF
TRBV6-1 CASIRGGTSSYEQYF
TRBV10-1 CASSGGAAGANEQFF
TRBV6-5 CASSYRRGEGYTF
TRBV4-1 CASSQATTGGAYEQYF
TRBV4-2 CASSQVTGMGAWAFF
TRBV29-1 CSVELEWTGELFF
TRBV19 CASSRLGQGFSNQPQHF
TRBV15 CATSRGRAHEQYF
TRBV5-4 CASSLGGGPSSYNEQFF
TRBV28 CASTESVGGGYTF
TRBV30 CAWSIGGSVQPQHF
TRBV28 CASSFGGAGSYEQYF
TRBV4-1 CASSSPGQAYEQYF
TRBV27 CASSPGTSGVNEQFF
TRBV5-1 CASDAGTAYTGELFF